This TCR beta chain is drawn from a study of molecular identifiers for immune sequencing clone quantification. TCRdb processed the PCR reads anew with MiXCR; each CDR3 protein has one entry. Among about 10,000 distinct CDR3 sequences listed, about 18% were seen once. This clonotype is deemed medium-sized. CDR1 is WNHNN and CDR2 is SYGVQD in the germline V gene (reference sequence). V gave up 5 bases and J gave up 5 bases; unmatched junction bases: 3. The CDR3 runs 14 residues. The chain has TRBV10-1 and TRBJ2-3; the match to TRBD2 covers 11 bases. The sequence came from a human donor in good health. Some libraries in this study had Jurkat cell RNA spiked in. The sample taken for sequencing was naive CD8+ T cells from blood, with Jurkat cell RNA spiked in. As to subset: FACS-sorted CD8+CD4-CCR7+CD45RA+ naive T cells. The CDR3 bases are TGCGCCAGCAGTCGTCTAGCGGGAGGAGATACGCAGTATTTT. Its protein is CASSRLAGGDTQYF.